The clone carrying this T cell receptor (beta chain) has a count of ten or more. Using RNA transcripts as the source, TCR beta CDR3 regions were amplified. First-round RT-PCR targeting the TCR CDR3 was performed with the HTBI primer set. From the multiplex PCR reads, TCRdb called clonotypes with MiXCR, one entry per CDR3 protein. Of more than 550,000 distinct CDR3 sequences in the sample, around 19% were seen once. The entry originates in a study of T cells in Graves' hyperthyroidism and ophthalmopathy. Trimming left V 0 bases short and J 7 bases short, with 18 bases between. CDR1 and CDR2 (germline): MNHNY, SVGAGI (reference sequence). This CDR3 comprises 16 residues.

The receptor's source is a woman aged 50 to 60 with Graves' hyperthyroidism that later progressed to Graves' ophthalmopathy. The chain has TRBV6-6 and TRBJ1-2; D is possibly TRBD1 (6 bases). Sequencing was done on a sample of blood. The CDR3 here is CASSYSSPPGDSGYTF. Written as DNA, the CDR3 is TGTGCCAGCAGTTACTCGAGCCCCCCAGGGGACTCTGGCTACACCTTC.